This entry describes one TCR beta chain. Antigen unknown. The data are from a study of cytomegalovirus exposure and HLA in healthy donors. The donors formed part of the roughly 120-subject validation cohort, distinct from the roughly 700-subject first cohort. The CDR3 totals 16 residues. V shed 2 bases, J shed 4 bases, and the junction held 8 bases outside the gene matches. Germline V gene sequence: CDR1 SGHDT, CDR2 YYEEEE. Measured with immunoSEQ multiplex PCR; TCRdb has only the in-frame clones, and not every one. The table lists under 250,000 clones, 75% to 95% of them singletons. Notes on the study in general: The study listed some 160 cytomegalovirus-associated TCR beta chains. A few CMV-associated chains were confirmed in vitro to be specific for CMV antigens.

J is TRBJ2-2 and V is TRBV5-6; 7 nucleotides agree with TRBD2. The TCR was taken from a woman between 18 and 30 years old in good health and CMV-seronegative. The sample comprised PBMCs. DNA of the CDR3: TGTGCCAGCAGCTTTTTGGCCCGGGGGGTCACCGGGGAGCTGTTTTTT. Translation gives CASSFLARGVTGELFF.